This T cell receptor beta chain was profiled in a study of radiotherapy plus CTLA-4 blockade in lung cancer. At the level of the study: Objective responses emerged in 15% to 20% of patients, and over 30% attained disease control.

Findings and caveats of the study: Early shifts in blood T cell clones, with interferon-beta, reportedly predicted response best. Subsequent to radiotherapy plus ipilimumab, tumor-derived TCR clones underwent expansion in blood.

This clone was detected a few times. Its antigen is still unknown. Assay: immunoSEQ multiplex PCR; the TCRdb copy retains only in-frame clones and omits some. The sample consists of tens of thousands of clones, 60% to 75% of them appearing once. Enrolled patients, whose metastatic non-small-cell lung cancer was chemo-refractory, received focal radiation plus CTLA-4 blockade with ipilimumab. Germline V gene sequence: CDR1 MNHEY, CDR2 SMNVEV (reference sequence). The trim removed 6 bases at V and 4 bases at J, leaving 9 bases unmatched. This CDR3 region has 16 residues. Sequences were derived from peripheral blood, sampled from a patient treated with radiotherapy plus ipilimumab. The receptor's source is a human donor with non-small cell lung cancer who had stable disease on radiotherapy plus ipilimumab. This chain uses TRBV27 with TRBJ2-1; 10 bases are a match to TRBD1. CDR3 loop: CASREAGTGAYNEQFF. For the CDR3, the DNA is TGTGCCAGCAGAGAGGCCGGGACAGGGGCTTACAATGAGCAGTTCTTC.